One and the same sample provided the 14 T cell receptor beta chains below, sequenced in a study of shared clonotypes between healthy human individuals. Clones were sequenced by immunoSEQ multiplex PCR, and TCRdb holds only the in-frame ones, with some missing. Altogether over 300,000 clones are present, about nine tenths being singletons, with the ten largest covering 15% to 20%. Source material: memory CD8+ T cells sorted from blood. As to subset: CD45RO+ cells pooled with CCR7-negative TemRA cells. These receptors came from a man in his late teens or twenties in good health.

The chain joins TRBV9 to TRBJ2-2; no clear D. Germline CDR1 SGDLS, CDR2 YYNGEE. Trimming removed 3 bases from V and 3 bases from J, with 9 bases in between. CDR3 length: 14 amino acids. The CDR3 DNA follows: TGTGCCAGCAGCGCGCCGCAGTACACCGGGGAGCTGTTTTTT. It translates to CASSAPQYTGELFF.

The V and J genes are TRBV5-6 and TRBJ2-1, with 8 bases matching TRBD2. With 6 bases clipped from V and 4 bases from J, the junction kept 12 bases outside the gene matches. Germline V lookup: CDR1 SGHDT, CDR2 YYEEEE. This CDR3 region has 16 residues. The CDR3 spells CASTHPREGIYNEQFF. CDR3 in DNA: TGTGCCAGCACCCACCCCCGGGAGGGGATATACAATGAGCAGTTCTTC.

This rearrangement joins TRBV9 to TRBJ2-7; 7 bases fit TRBD2. This CDR3 has 14 residues. V dropped 3 bases and J dropped 0; count of bases not matched to a gene: 3. Germline CDR1 is SGDLS and CDR2 is YYNGEE. The chain's CDR3 is CASSAGLVSYEQYF. CDR3 nucleotide sequence: TGTGCCAGCAGCGCCGGACTAGTCTCCTACGAGCAGTACTTC.

The gene calls are TRBV7-6 and TRBJ2-1; D tentatively reads TRBD1 or TRBD2 (5 bases each). The length of the CDR3 is 16 residues. The ends were cut back, 3 bases at V and 0 bases at J, with 12 bases in the middle. CDR1 is SGHVS and CDR2 is FNYEAQ in the germline V gene. CDR3: CASSFGASHSYNEQFF. CDR3 nucleotides: TGTGCCAGCAGCTTCGGGGCGAGTCACTCCTACAATGAGCAGTTCTTC.

With respect to this clone: A much larger clone differs from this one at a single base, so this may be a read error. CDR3 DNA sequence: TGTGCCAGCAGCTTCTCCTACGAGCAGTACTTC. Protein sequence: CASSFSYEQYF. The chain recombines TRBV6-6 with TRBJ2-7; no clear D gene. Germline V gives CDR1 MNHNY, CDR2 SVGAGI (reference sequence). The CDR3 totals 11 residues. Trimming took off 6 bases at V and 0 bases at J, with 3 bases between the two ends.

This chain uses TRBV11-2 with TRBJ2-3, with 13 bases identical to TRBD2. Per germline, CDR1 SGHAT and CDR2 FQNNGV. Trimming cost V 3 bases and J 4 bases; bases outside gene matches: 4. The CDR3 sequence is 16 residues long. CDR3 nucleotide sequence: TGTGCCAGCAGCTTGGGACTAGCGGGGACCTCAGATACGCAGTATTTT. Translating it yields CASSLGLAGTSDTQYF.

For the CDR3, the DNA is TGCGCCAGCAGCCAAGTTCAGTCAGGGGTTTTCTATGGCTACACCTTC. Its translation: CASSQVQSGVFYGYTF. The chain carries TRBV4-1 and TRBJ1-2; weak D call: TRBD1 (6 bases). The CDR3 sequence is 16 residues long. The V end was cut by 1 base, the J end by 4 bases, with 16 bases between. The germline V gene has CDR1 MGHRA and CDR2 YSYEKL.

CDR3 sequence (DNA): TGTGCCAGCAGCTCAAATCTACAGCACGAGCAGTACTTC. As protein: CASSSNLQHEQYF. V is TRBV7-9 and J is TRBJ2-7; D gene uncertain. CDR3 length equals 13 residues. Trimming took 4 bases from V and 5 from J, leaving 12 bases between them. Germline-derived CDR1 and CDR2 are SEHNR and FQNEAQ (reference sequence). Full variable domain (remainder filled in from reference TRBV7-9 and TRBJ2-7): DTGVSQNPRHKITKRGQNVTFRCDPISEHNRLYWYRQTLGQGPEFLTYFQNEAQLEKSRLLSDRFSAERPKGSFSTLEIQRTEQGDSAMYLCASSSNLQHEQYFGPGTRLTVT.

CDR3 protein: CASSLLLEGEKLFF. The CDR3 DNA reads as TGTGCCAGCAGCTTATTACTCGAAGGTGAAAAACTGTTTTTT. This chain uses TRBV7-9 with TRBJ1-4; the D is unclear. CDR3 length: 14 amino acids. Trimming stripped 2 bases from V and 7 bases from J, with 11 bases between. Germline V CDR1 and CDR2: SEHNR, FQNEAQ (reference sequence).

In its sample, this clone was seen many times. This rearrangement joins TRBV7-2 to TRBJ2-1; 7 nucleotides agree with TRBD1. This CDR3 spans 16 amino acids. Germline CDR1 is SGHTA and CDR2 is FQGNSA. Germline trimming cut 4 bases from V and 8 bases from J; bases unmatched to any gene: 14. CDR3 DNA sequence: TGTGCCAGCAGCTCGCCGTACCGGGACAGTTCGGATGAGCAGTTCTTC. It specifies CASSSPYRDSSDEQFF.

The genes are TRBV5-1 and TRBJ2-2; D is perhaps TRBD1 (5 bases). Trimming cost V 7 bases and J 6 bases, with 7 bases left between them. This CDR3 contains 11 residues. From germline, CDR1 is SGHRS and CDR2 YFSETQ. The CDR3 DNA sequence: TGCGCCAGCCTGGGGCCCGGGGAGCTGTTTTTT. Its translation: CASLGPGELFF.

The sample holds one count of this clone. The gene calls are TRBV2 and TRBJ2-1; 13 bases agree with TRBD2. The CDR3 is 17 amino acids. The junction had 5 bases not matched to a gene; V was cut back by 3 bases and J by 3 bases. Germline values: CDR1 SNHLY, CDR2 FYNNEI. CDR3 in DNA: TGTGCCAGCAGTGATACTAGCGGGGGGGCCCTCTACAATGAGCAGTTCTTC. Translated: CASSDTSGGALYNEQFF.

As regards this clone: Other DNA sequences in this sample translate to the same CDR3. The chain links TRBV29-1 to TRBJ2-1, with 9 bases aligning to TRBD1. V lost 3 bases, J lost 1 base, and 1 base stayed unmatched. The CDR3 has 14 amino acids. Germline V gene data show CDR1 as SQVTM and CDR2 as ANQGSEA. The CDR3 region is CSVEGQGSYNEQFF. The CDR3 DNA is TGCAGCGTTGAGGGACAGGGTTCCTACAATGAGCAGTTCTTC.

This clone was counted only a few times. The J gene is TRBJ2-5, the V gene TRBV5-6; 10 nucleotides align to TRBD1. The germline V gene encodes CDR1 SGHDT and CDR2 YYEEEE. Trimming took 4 bases from V and 4 from J; bases not matched to a gene: 7. This CDR3 has 15 amino acids. CDR3 nucleotide sequence: TGTGCCAGCAGCCCACGGACAGGGGGGAGAGAGACCCAGTACTTC. It specifies CASSPRTGGRETQYF.